These 29 T cell receptor beta chains originate from one sample sequenced in a study of PD-1 and CTLA-4 blockade in melanoma. Assay: immunoSEQ multiplex PCR; the TCRdb copy retains only in-frame clones and omits some. The table lists 6,000 to 8,500 clones, 80% of them singletons, with less than 45% in the top ten. The material was CD8+ T cells from peripheral blood, obtained before anti-PD-1 treatment. All receptors come from a human donor with melanoma.

The CDR3 DNA reads as TGCGCCAGCAGCCAGGACAGCCCGAGCACCGGGGAGCTGTTTTTT. This gives the protein CASSQDSPSTGELFF. The chain is built from TRBV4-3 and TRBJ2-2; tentatively, D is TRBD1 (6 bases). V was clipped by 3 bases and J by 4 bases, with 12 bases between them. The CDR3 loop spans 15 amino acids. CDR1 and CDR2 (germline): LGHNA, YSLEER.

This clone was counted between two and nine times. The chain employs TRBV2 and TRBJ2-7; D assignment may be TRBD1 or TRBD2 (5 bases each). There are 15 residues in the CDR3. CDR1 SNHLY and CDR2 FYNNEI come from the germline V gene. Trimming shortened V by 2 bases and J by 3 bases, and 14 bases separated the two germline ends. The DNA of the CDR3 is TGTGCCAGCAGTGAACGCCCCGGGGCAAGCTACGAGCAGTACTTC. As protein: CASSERPGASYEQYF.

This clone has a handful of counts. This rearrangement joins TRBV7-9 to TRBJ2-2; D not resolved. The germline CDR1 and CDR2 sequences are SEHNR and FQNEAQ (reference sequence). V dropped 5 bases and J dropped 3 bases, with 10 bases sitting between them. There are 14 residues in the CDR3. The CDR3, as DNA: TGTGCCAGCAGCCCCGCCGGAGACACCGGGGAGCTGTTTTTT. This sequence encodes CASSPAGDTGELFF. Full variable domain (missing parts from reference TRBV7-9 and TRBJ2-2): DTGVSQNPRHKITKRGQNVTFRCDPISEHNRLYWYRQTLGQGPEFLTYFQNEAQLEKSRLLSDRFSAERPKGSFSTLEIQRTEQGDSAMYLCASSPAGDTGELFFGEGSRLTVL.

This clone was observed a handful of times. This rearrangement joins TRBV28 to TRBJ1-5, with 8 bases aligning to TRBD1. The V gene end was trimmed by 3 bases and the J gene end by 6 bases; junction bases not matched to a gene: 7. Germline V gene lookup returns CDR1 MDHEN and CDR2 SYDVKM. The CDR3 loop spans 15 amino acids. The CDR3, as DNA: TGTGCCAGCAGTTTTGGCAGGGGGCCTGTTCAGCCCCAGCATTTT. This gives the protein CASSFGRGPVQPQHF.

The chain employs TRBV3-1 (or the pseudogene TRBV3-2) and TRBJ1-5; D call uncertain. V lost 0 bases and J 5 bases, leaving 14 bases between the germline ends. Germline V gives CDR1 LGHDT, CDR2 YNNKEL (reference sequence). The CDR3 consists of 16 residues. CDR3 coding DNA: TGTGCCAGCAGCCAAGACGTTGACCGAAGGTATCAGCCCCAGCATTTT. Amino acids: CASSQDVDRRYQPQHF.

The J gene is TRBJ1-3, the V gene TRBV4-3; 7 bases fit TRBD1. Germline loops: CDR1 LGHNA, CDR2 YSLEER. V lost 0 bases, J lost 3 bases, and 2 bases stayed unmatched. CDR3 length: 15 amino acids. In DNA, the CDR3 is TGCGCCAGCAGCCAAGATCGACAGGGTGGAAACACCATATATTTT. It is translated as CASSQDRQGGNTIYF.

The DNA for the CDR3 is TGCGCCAGCAGCCAAGCAGGGGGTGGCTATGGCTACACCTTC. Its protein is CASSQAGGGYGYTF. V usage is TRBV4-3 and J usage is TRBJ1-2; TRBD1 matches at 7 bases. The CDR3 covers 14 residues. V was pared by 1 base and J by 4 bases, with 3 bases of the junction left unmatched. CDR1 is LGHNA and CDR2 is YSLEER in the germline V gene.

The V gene is TRBV11-3, the J gene TRBJ2-3; no definite D call. Trimming removed 1 base from V and 5 bases from J, with 13 bases in between. CDR1 is SGHNT, CDR2 YENEEA, per germline. This CDR3 has 15 amino acids. CDR3 sequence: CASSLASSPRDTQYF. CDR3 coding DNA: TGTGCCAGCAGCTTAGCCAGCAGTCCCAGAGATACGCAGTATTTT.

The rearrangement links TRBV15 to TRBJ2-2; no definite D call. Germline V gene lookup returns CDR1 LNHNV and CDR2 YYDKDF (reference sequence). This CDR3 contains 17 residues. V was clipped by 4 bases and J by 2 bases, with 17 bases between them. The CDR3 loop reads CATSIPGWQDNTGELFF. CDR3 nucleotide sequence: TGTGCCACCAGCATACCCGGGTGGCAAGACAACACCGGGGAGCTGTTTTTT.

This chain's CDR3 is CASSQEGTGGANVLTF. CDR3 DNA sequence: TGCGCCAGCAGCCAAGAGGGGACGGGCGGGGCCAACGTCCTGACTTTC. The chain carries TRBV4-3 and TRBJ2-6; D assignment may be TRBD1 or TRBD2 (5 bases each). V gave up 0 bases and J gave up 4 bases, with 10 bases separating them. In germline, CDR1 is LGHNA, CDR2 YSLEER. The CDR3 is 16 residues long.

The V and J genes are TRBV3-1 (or the pseudogene TRBV3-2) and TRBJ2-1; 12 bases line up with TRBD2. Germline CDR1 and CDR2: LGHDT and YNNKEL (reference sequence). V lost 1 base and J lost 9; bases outside the gene matches: 7. This CDR3 is 16 amino acids long. The CDR3 loop reads CASSQGLAGGPLEQFF. CDR3 DNA: TGTGCCAGCAGCCAAGGGCTAGCGGGGGGGCCACTTGAGCAGTTCTTC.

The CDR3 DNA is TGTGCCAGCAGCGTAGGTATGGAGTCCTACGAGCAGTACTTC. This codes for CASSVGMESYEQYF. The rearrangement uses TRBV9 and TRBJ2-7; D not resolved. Germline CDR1 SGDLS, CDR2 YYNGEE. Trimming stripped 0 bases from V and 1 base from J, with 8 bases between. The CDR3 sequence is 14 residues long.

This chain joins TRBV9 and TRBJ2-3; possibly TRBD2 for D (6 bases). The CDR3 consists of 15 residues. V was cut by 1 base and J by 0 bases, with 9 bases left in between. Germline V gene sequence: CDR1 SGDLS, CDR2 YYNGEE. This CDR3 is CASSVLALSTDTQYF. DNA for the CDR3: TGTGCCAGCAGCGTACTAGCGCTTAGCACAGATACGCAGTATTTT.

The rearrangement joins TRBV5-6 to TRBJ2-2; D ambiguous. The CDR3 is made up of 15 amino acids. Trimming shortened V by 0 bases and J by 5 bases, and 11 bases separated the two germline ends. Germline CDR1 and CDR2: SGHDT and YYEEEE. Here the CDR3 reads CASSLEILPTGELFF. The CDR3 region has the DNA TGTGCCAGCAGCTTGGAAATCTTACCGACCGGGGAGCTGTTTTTT.

The chain joins TRBV30 to TRBJ2-5; 8 positions agree with TRBD2. Trimming at V came to 4 bases and at J to 5 bases, leaving 6 bases not matched to a gene. Germline values: CDR1 GTSNPN, CDR2 SVGIG (reference sequence). The CDR3 is 13 amino acids. CDR3 residues: CAWIAGGSETQYF. CDR3 nucleotide sequence: TGTGCCTGGATTGCGGGAGGTAGCGAGACCCAGTACTTC.

This clone was detected only a few times. The chain combines TRBV11-3 with TRBJ2-7; D might be TRBD1 (6 bases). The CDR3 runs 12 residues. The V and J ends lost 3 bases and 3 bases respectively, with 6 bases between them. CDR1 and CDR2 from the germline V gene are SGHNT and YENEEA. The CDR3 DNA is TGTGCCAGCAGCTTGGACAGCTACGAGCAGTACTTC. Its protein is CASSLDSYEQYF.

The chain is built from TRBV12-3 or TRBV12-4 and TRBJ1-2; D may be TRBD1 (6 bases). The CDR3 loop spans 13 amino acids. The germline V and J ends were trimmed by 3 bases and 7 bases, with 12 bases remaining between them. DNA for the CDR3: TGTGCCAGCAGTTTGTCGGGGGGCGTTGGCTACACCTTC. It translates to CASSLSGGVGYTF.

The chain uses TRBV19 and TRBJ2-1; D possibly matches TRBD1 or TRBD2 (6 bases each). Trimming shortened V by 7 bases and J by 4 bases, and 17 bases separated the two germline ends. Germline CDR1 LNHDA, CDR2 SQIVND (reference sequence). This CDR3 is 15 amino acids long. CDR3 amino acids: CASTPRGSGYNEQFF. The CDR3 DNA is TGTGCCAGTACCCCCAGGGGTAGCGGTTACAATGAGCAGTTCTTC.

CDR3 residues: CSVEAVRLDEFSPSNYGYTF. The CDR3 DNA sequence: TGCAGCGTTGAAGCGGTGCGGTTGGATGAGTTCTCCCCTTCTAACTATGGCTACACCTTC. This chain connects TRBV29-1 to TRBJ1-2; D unclear. The germline CDR1 and CDR2 sequences are SQVTM and ANQGSEA. This CDR3 is 20 amino acids long. The V end was cut by 1 base, the J end by 0 bases, with 27 bases between.

This clone was detected a few times. The rearrangement links TRBV11-2 to TRBJ2-1; D ambiguous. The CDR3 has 13 residues. Germline assignment: CDR1 SGHAT and CDR2 FQNNGV. Trimming took off 0 bases at V and 6 bases at J, with 6 bases between the two ends. The CDR3 region has the DNA TGTGCCAGCAGCTTAGAGGTTTTCAATGAGCAGTTCTTC. As protein: CASSLEVFNEQFF.

The gene calls are TRBV11-2 and TRBJ2-3; D is undetermined. Trimming shortened V by 3 bases and J by 6 bases, and 19 bases separated the two germline ends. The CDR3 runs to 16 residues. Germline V gene data show CDR1 as SGHAT and CDR2 as FQNNGV. The CDR3 here is CASSFLPSEVGDTQYF. CDR3 DNA sequence: TGTGCCAGCAGCTTCCTCCCGAGCGAGGTCGGGGATACGCAGTATTTT.

This clone was observed a handful of times. The genes are TRBV11-3 and TRBJ2-7; D gene unclear. V lost 6 bases to trimming and J lost 0 bases, with 6 bases between them. Germline CDR1 is SGHNT and CDR2 is YENEEA. This CDR3 has 12 residues. This CDR3 reads CASSQISYEQYF. Here the CDR3 DNA reads TGTGCCAGCAGTCAAATCTCCTACGAGCAGTACTTC.

The genes are TRBV7-8 and TRBJ2-1, with TRBD2 matching over 8 bases. With V trimmed by 1 base and J by 7 bases, 9 bases remained unmatched. In germline, CDR1 is SGHVS, CDR2 FQNEAQ. The CDR3 sequence is 16 residues long. The DNA for the CDR3 is TGTGCCAGCAGCTTAGGACTAGCGAACCTGTGGAATGAGCAGTTCTTC. It translates to CASSLGLANLWNEQFF.

The rearrangement links TRBV4-1 to TRBJ1-3, with D possibly TRBD1 on 6 matching bases. The CDR3 has 16 amino acids. The germline V gene has CDR1 MGHRA and CDR2 YSYEKL. V dropped 1 base and J dropped 4 bases, with 14 bases sitting between them. CDR3 DNA: TGCGCCAGCAGCCAAGGAGTGGGGGGGCTAGGAAACACCATATATTTT. Its translation is CASSQGVGGLGNTIYF.

This clone occurred once. The rearrangement joins TRBV4-3 to TRBJ1-1; D is unclear. The V gene lost 0 bases and the J gene lost 1 base, with 9 bases spanning the gap. The CDR3 is 15 amino acids. CDR1 LGHNA and CDR2 YSLEER come from the germline V gene. CDR3 nucleotide sequence: TGCGCCAGCAGCCAAGAGAGGGTGGGGAACACTGAAGCTTTCTTT. Translated, it gives CASSQERVGNTEAFF.

The chain combines TRBV27 with TRBJ2-7; 11 nucleotides line up with TRBD1. The V and J ends lost 6 bases and 5 bases, in that order; junction bases with no gene match: 3. CDR3 length: 13 residues. Looked up from germline, CDR1 is MNHEY and CDR2 is SMNVEV (reference sequence). This CDR3 is CASRGQGDHEQYF. CDR3 DNA: TGTGCCAGCAGGGGACAGGGGGACCACGAGCAGTACTTC.

The chain is built from TRBV6-2 or TRBV6-3 and TRBJ2-1; D is unresolved. The CDR3 is 11 residues long. The germline V and J ends were trimmed by 2 bases and 7 bases, with 3 bases remaining between them. CDR1 is MNHEY, CDR2 SVGEGT, per germline. CDR3 sequence (DNA): TGTGCCAGCAGTTACGGGAATGAGCAGTTCTTC. It specifies CASSYGNEQFF.

This chain connects TRBV29-1 to TRBJ2-1; 7 bases are a match to TRBD1. The CDR3 is 13 amino acids. J lost 4 bases, V lost 7 bases, and 7 bases had no gene match. Germline V lookup: CDR1 SQVTM, CDR2 ANQGSEA. The chain's CDR3 is CSGRDSPYNEQFF. The CDR3, as DNA: TGCAGCGGTAGGGACAGCCCTTACAATGAGCAGTTCTTC.

The rearrangement links TRBV7-9 to TRBJ2-1, with 13 bases matching TRBD2. The CDR3 runs to 14 residues. The ends lost 4 bases at V and 12 bases at J; junction bases unmatched: 6. Per the germline V gene, CDR1 is SEHNR and CDR2 is FQNEAQ (reference sequence). Here the CDR3 DNA reads TGTGCCAGCAGCTCCGGACTAGCGGGAGATTGGCAGTTCTTC. As protein: CASSSGLAGDWQFF.